The T cell receptor beta chain under discussion was sequenced for a study of blood T cell repertoires in COVID-19. Whole-study context: Donors in the United States, Italy and Spain gave samples during acute or convalescent COVID-19. PBMCs, B-cell-depleted T cells, or T cells provided the cDNA or gDNA that made up the material.

Original processing notes: The assay estimated nucleated cells by amplifying reference gene primers. Sequencing used immunoSEQ multiplex PCR; TCRdb keeps in-frame clones, though not all of them. The V and J calls and the clone size are those of that table, but D and trimming were determined from the DNA. The data show 72,000 or so clones, more than 75% seen once. CDR1 and CDR2 (germline): LGHNA, YNFKEQ. With 1 base removed from V and 1 base from J, the gap between germline ends came to 8 bases. This CDR3 contains 15 residues. J is TRBJ1-3 and V is TRBV4-2; no reliable D call. The TCR originated in a woman aged 55-75 years with acute or convalescent COVID-19. Sequencing used peripheral blood. The CDR3 region has the DNA TGTGCCAGCAGCCAAGCCACCACATCTGGAAACACCATATATTTT. Translated: CASSQATTSGNTIYF.